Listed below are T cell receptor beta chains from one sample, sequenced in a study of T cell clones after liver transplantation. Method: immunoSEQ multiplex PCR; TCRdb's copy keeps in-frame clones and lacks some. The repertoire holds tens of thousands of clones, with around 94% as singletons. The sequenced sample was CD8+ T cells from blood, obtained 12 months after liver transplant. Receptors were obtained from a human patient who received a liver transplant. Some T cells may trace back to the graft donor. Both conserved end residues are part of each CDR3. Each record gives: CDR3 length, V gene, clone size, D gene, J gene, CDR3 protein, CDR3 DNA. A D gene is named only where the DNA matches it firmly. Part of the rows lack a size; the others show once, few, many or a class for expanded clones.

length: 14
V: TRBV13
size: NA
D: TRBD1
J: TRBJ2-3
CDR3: CASSLGQAEDTQYF
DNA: TGTGCCAGCAGCCTAGGACAGGCGGAAGATACGCAGTATTTT

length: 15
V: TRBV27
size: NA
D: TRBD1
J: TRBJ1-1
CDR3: CASSTRQGKGTEAFF
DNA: TGTGCCAGCAGTACTCGACAGGGGAAGGGAACTGAAGCTTTCTTT

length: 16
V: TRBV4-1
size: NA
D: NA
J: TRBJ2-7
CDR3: CASSQDSGQGPYEQYF
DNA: TGCGCCAGCAGCCAAGATTCTGGCCAGGGGCCTTACGAGCAGTACTTC

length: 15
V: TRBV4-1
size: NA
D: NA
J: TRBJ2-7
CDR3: CASSQDGQGYYEQYF
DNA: TGCGCCAGCAGCCAAGACGGGCAGGGGTACTACGAGCAGTACTTC

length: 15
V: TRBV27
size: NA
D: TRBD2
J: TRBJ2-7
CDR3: CASSPAGGPSREQYF
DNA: TGTGCCAGCAGTCCAGCGGGAGGGCCCTCGCGGGAGCAGTACTTC

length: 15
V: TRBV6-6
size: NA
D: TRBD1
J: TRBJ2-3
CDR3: CASSYQGASTDTQYF
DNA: TGTGCCAGCAGTTACCAGGGGGCGAGCACAGATACGCAGTATTTT

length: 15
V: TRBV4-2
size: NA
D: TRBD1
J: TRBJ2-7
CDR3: CASSQAPGTGYEQYF
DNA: TGTGCCAGCAGCCAAGCCCCCGGGACAGGCTACGAGCAGTACTTC

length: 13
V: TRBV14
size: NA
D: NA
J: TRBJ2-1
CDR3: CASSQERWRYQFF
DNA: TGTGCCAGCAGCCAAGAGAGGTGGCGATATCAGTTCTTC

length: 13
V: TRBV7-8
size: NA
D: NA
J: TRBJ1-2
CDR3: CASSLDGDYGYTF
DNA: TGTGCCAGCAGCTTAGACGGAGACTATGGCTACACCTTC

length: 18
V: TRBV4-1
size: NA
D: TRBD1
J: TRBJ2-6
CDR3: CASSQWTGLESGANVLTF
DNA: TGCGCCAGCAGCCAATGGACAGGGCTGGAATCTGGGGCCAACGTCCTGACTTTC

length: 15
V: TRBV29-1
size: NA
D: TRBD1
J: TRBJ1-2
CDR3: CSASAVETGGRGYTF
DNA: TGCAGCGCCTCCGCGGTGGAAACAGGGGGAAGAGGCTACACCTTC

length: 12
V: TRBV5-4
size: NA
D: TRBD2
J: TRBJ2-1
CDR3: CASSPQRGEQFF
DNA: TGTGCCAGCAGCCCGCAGCGGGGGGAGCAGTTCTTC

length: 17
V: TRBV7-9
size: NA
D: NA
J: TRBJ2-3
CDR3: CASSTTVGREITDTQYF
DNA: TGTGCCAGCAGCACAACCGTGGGCAGGGAAATCACAGATACGCAGTATTTT

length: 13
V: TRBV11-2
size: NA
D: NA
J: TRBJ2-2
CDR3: CASSLDFGGELFF
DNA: TGTGCCAGCAGCTTAGATTTTGGCGGGGAGCTGTTTTTT

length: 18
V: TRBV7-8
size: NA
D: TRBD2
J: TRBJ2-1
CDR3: CASSMGTSGSYSYNEQFF
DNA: TGTGCCAGCAGCATGGGGACTAGCGGGAGCTACTCCTACAATGAGCAGTTCTTC

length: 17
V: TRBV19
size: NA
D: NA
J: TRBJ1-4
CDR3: CASSIAPTRRRDEKLFF
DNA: TGTGCCAGTAGTATAGCCCCAACCCGCCGCCGGGATGAAAAACTGTTTTTT

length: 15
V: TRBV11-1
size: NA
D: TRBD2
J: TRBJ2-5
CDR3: CASSSRGGSQETQYF
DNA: TGTGCCAGCAGCTCCCGGGGCGGGAGTCAAGAGACCCAGTACTTC

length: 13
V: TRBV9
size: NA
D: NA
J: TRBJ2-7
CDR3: CASSPNEAYEQYF
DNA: TGTGCCAGCAGCCCAAACGAGGCCTACGAGCAGTACTTC

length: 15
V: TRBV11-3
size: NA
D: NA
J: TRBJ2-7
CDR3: CASSIWPGPGWAQYF
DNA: TGTGCCAGCAGTATTTGGCCGGGCCCTGGGTGGGCGCAGTACTTC

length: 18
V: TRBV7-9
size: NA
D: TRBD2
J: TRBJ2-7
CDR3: CASSLDWRTSGSTDEQYF
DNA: TGTGCCAGCAGCTTGGACTGGCGAACAAGCGGGAGCACGGACGAGCAGTACTTC

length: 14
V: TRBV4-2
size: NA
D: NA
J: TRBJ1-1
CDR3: CASSQGHINTEAFF
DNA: TGTGCCAGCAGCCAGGGACACATAAACACTGAAGCTTTCTTT

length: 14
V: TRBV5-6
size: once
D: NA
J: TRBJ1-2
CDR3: CASSLVREFYGYTF
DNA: TGTGCCAGCAGCTTGGTGAGGGAGTTTTATGGCTACACCTTC

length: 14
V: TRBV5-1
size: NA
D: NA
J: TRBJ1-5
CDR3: CASSLEGVGQPQHF
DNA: TGCGCCAGCAGCTTGGAAGGGGTAGGACAGCCCCAGCATTTT

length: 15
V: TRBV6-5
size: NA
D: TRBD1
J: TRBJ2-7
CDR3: CASRDDSGGPWEQYF
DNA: TGTGCCAGCAGGGACGATTCAGGGGGCCCCTGGGAGCAGTACTTC

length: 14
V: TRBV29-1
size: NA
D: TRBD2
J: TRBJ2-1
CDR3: CSVGGGAAYNEQFF
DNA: TGCAGCGTTGGCGGGGGAGCTGCCTACAATGAGCAGTTCTTC

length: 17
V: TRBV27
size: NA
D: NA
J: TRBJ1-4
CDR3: CASSLSPRAGPAVKLFF
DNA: TGTGCCAGCAGTTTATCTCCGAGGGCAGGCCCGGCGGTAAAACTGTTTTTT

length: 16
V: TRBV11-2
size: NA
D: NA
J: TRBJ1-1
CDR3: CASSSGGPGWSTEAFF
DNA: TGTGCCAGCAGCTCCGGTGGGCCAGGCTGGAGTACTGAAGCTTTCTTT

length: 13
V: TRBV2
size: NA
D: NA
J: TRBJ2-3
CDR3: CASTAGGTDTQYF
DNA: TGTGCCAGCACCGCAGGGGGCACAGATACGCAGTATTTT

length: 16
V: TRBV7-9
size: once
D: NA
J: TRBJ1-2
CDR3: CASSFPPGRTYYGYTF
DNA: TGTGCCAGCAGCTTCCCCCCCGGACGGACTTACTATGGCTACACCTTC

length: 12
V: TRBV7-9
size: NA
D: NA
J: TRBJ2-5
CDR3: CASSPRGETQYF
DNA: TGTGCCAGCAGCCCCCGAGGGGAGACCCAGTACTTC

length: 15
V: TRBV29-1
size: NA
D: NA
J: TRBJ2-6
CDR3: CSVEDRAPKGSVLTF
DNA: TGCAGCGTTGAAGATCGCGCTCCTAAAGGTAGCGTCCTGACTTTC

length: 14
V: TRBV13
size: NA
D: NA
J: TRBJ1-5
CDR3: CASSLRGSNQPQHF
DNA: TGTGCCAGCAGCTTACGAGGTAGCAATCAGCCCCAGCATTTT

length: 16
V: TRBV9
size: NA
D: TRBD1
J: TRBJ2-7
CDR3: CASSASRDRGFVEQYF
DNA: TGTGCCAGCAGCGCTTCCCGGGACAGGGGATTTGTCGAGCAGTACTTC

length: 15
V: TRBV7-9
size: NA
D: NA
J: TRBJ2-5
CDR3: CASSLDGQPRETQYF
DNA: TGTGCCAGCAGCTTAGATGGACAGCCTCGGGAGACCCAGTACTTC

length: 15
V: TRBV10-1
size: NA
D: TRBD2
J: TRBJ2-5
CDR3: CASSDTSGAQETQYF
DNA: TGCGCCAGCAGTGATACTAGCGGGGCTCAAGAGACCCAGTACTTC

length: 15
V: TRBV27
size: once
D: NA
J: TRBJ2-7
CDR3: CASSLSTASSYEQYF
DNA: TGTGCCAGCAGTTTAAGTACGGCTAGCTCCTACGAGCAGTACTTC

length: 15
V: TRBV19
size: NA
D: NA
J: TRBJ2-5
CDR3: CASSIRAGRVETQYF
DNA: TGTGCCAGTAGTATTAGGGCGGGACGAGTTGAGACCCAGTACTTC

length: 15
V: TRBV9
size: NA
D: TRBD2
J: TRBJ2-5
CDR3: CASSDGLAYVETQYF
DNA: TGTGCCAGCAGCGATGGACTAGCTTACGTGGAGACCCAGTACTTC

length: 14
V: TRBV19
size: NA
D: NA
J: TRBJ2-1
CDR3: CASSLPGRDNEQFF
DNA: TGTGCCAGTAGTCTTCCGGGACGGGACAATGAGCAGTTCTTC

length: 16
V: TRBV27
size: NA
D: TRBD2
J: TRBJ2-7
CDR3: CASSPSGGTHSYEQYF
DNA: TGTGCCAGCAGTCCTTCGGGGGGGACTCACTCCTACGAGCAGTACTTC

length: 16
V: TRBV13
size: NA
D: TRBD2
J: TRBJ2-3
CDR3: CASSQPFSGSKDTQYF
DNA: TGTGCCAGCAGCCAACCCTTTAGCGGGAGTAAAGATACGCAGTATTTT

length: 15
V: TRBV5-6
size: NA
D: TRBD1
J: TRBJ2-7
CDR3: CASSLLGQGPYEQYF
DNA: TGTGCCAGCAGCTTGCTGGGACAGGGCCCCTACGAGCAGTACTTC

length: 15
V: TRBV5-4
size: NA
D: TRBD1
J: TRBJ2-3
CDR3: CASSPGQGATDTQYF
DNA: TGTGCCAGCAGCCCCGGACAGGGGGCCACAGATACGCAGTATTTT

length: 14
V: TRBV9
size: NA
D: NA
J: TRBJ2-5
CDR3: CASSPWDLQETQYF
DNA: TGTGCCAGCAGTCCTTGGGACTTGCAAGAGACCCAGTACTTC

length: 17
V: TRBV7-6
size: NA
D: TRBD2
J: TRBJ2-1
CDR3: CASSHRSGMGIGDEQFF
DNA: TGTGCCAGCAGCCATCGTAGCGGGATGGGTATTGGGGATGAGCAGTTCTTC

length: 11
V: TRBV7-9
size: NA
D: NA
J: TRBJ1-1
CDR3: CASSLGRAAFF
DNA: TGTGCCAGCAGCTTAGGCAGGGCCGCTTTCTTT

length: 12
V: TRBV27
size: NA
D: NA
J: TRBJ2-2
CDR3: CASSRDTGELFF
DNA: TGTGCCAGCAGCCGGGACACCGGGGAGCTGTTTTTT

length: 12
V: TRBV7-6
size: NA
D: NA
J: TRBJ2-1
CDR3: CASSSEDNEQFF
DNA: TGTGCCAGCAGCTCCGAGGACAATGAGCAGTTCTTC

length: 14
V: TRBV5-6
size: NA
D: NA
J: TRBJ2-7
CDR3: CASSQIGSSYEQYF
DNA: TGTGCCAGCAGCCAAATCGGTAGCTCCTACGAGCAGTACTTC

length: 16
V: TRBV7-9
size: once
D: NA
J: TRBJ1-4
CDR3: CASSSRGTENNEKLFF
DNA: TGTGCCAGCAGCTCAAGGGGGACGGAAAATAATGAAAAACTGTTTTTT

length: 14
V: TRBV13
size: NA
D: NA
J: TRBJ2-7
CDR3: CASSEGESSYEQYF
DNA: TGTGCCAGCAGCGAGGGGGAGAGCTCCTACGAGCAGTACTTC

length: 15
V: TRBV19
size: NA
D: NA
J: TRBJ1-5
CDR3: CASSIVRDSNQPQHF
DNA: TGTGCCAGTAGTATAGTCCGAGATAGCAATCAGCCCCAGCATTTT

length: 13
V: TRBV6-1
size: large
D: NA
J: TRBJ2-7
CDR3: CASRGGTHYEQYF
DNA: TGTGCCAGCAGAGGGGGGACTCACTACGAGCAGTACTTC

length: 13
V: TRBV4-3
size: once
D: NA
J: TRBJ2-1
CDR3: CASSQGGLWEQFF
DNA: TGCGCCAGCAGCCAAGGGGGGTTGTGGGAGCAGTTCTTC

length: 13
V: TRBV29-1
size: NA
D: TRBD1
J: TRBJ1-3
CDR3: CSVAGDRGYTIYF
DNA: TGCAGCGTTGCGGGAGACAGGGGCTACACCATATATTTT

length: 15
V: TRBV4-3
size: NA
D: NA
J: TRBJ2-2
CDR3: CASSESGVGTGELFF
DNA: TGCGCCAGCAGCGAAAGCGGAGTCGGTACCGGGGAGCTGTTTTTT